Included here is one T cell receptor beta chain sequence, with context. The antigen is undetermined. What went into each PCR as a spike was synthetic TCR analog templates. Only in-frame clones appear in the TCRdb table, and some are missing; sequencing was by immunoSEQ multiplex PCR. The sample has under 120,000 clones, around 85% seen once. The V segment lost 0 bases and the J segment 6 bases; nucleotides outside the gene matches: 9. Germline values: CDR1 LNHNV, CDR2 YYDKDF (reference sequence). The CDR3 length is 18 residues. This sample is part of a study of PD-L1 blockade in urothelial cancer. Background on the study: The number of prior chemotherapy regimens per patient was 0 to 3.

General study points: A below-median TCR clonality in blood before treatment predicted better survival.

This specimen consisted of PBMCs, obtained around atezolizumab (anti-PD-L1) treatment. The source is a man aged 45-65 years with urothelial cancer. The chain combines TRBV15 with TRBJ1-5; TRBD1 aligns across 12 bases. CDR3 residues: CATSRDKGQGALGQPQHF. In DNA form, the CDR3 reads TGTGCCACCAGCAGAGATAAGGGACAGGGGGCGTTGGGTCAGCCCCAGCATTTT.